The T cell receptor (beta chain) under discussion was sequenced for a study of T-cell reconstitution after alpha-beta-depleted transplantation in children. Study outcomes and limitations: From surviving recipient T cells and thymic progenitors came the high day-60 TCRbeta diversity observed in some patients. Reportedly, only several hundred clones from non-depleted graft cells drove alpha-beta T-cell counts at about two months.

A TCRbeta library incorporating unique molecular identifiers was prepared. TCRdb re-analysed the PCR reads in MiXCR, keeping a single row per CDR3 protein. Of approximately 250,000 distinct CDR3 sequences listed, more than 20% are singletons. A remark on this clonotype: Its antigen is not identified.

The CDR3 is 16 amino acids. Trimming cost V 6 bases and J 4 bases; bases outside gene matches: 10. The source is a girl under 10 years old with Fanconi anemia, due to receive a stem cell transplant. The chain joins TRBV12-3 or TRBV12-4 to TRBJ2-3; TRBD1 aligns across 10 bases. This specimen consisted of PBMCs, obtained before TCRalphabeta/CD19-depleted stem cell transplant. The chain's CDR3 is CASSPRQGAQPDTQYF. The CDR3 DNA reads TGTGCCAGCAGCCCAAGACAGGGGGCGCAACCAGATACGCAGTATTTT.